Below, 15 T cell receptor beta chains from the same sample are listed, as sequenced in a study of cytomegalovirus exposure and HLA in healthy donors. Primers: 60 Vbeta forward and 13 Jbeta reverse. The table came from immunoSEQ multiplex PCR; TCRdb's copy has only in-frame clones and leaves some out. The data contain about 140,000 clones, 60% to 80% of them singletons. Source material: PBMCs. All receptors derive from a man in his fifties in good health and CMV-seropositive.

The rearrangement links TRBV10-3 to TRBJ1-2; TRBD1 matches at 8 bases. J lost 6 bases, V lost 5 bases, and 8 bases had no gene match. There are 14 residues in the CDR3. The V gene's germline CDR1 is ENHRY and CDR2 SYGVKD. The CDR3, as DNA: TGTGCCATCAGTAGACCCGGGACAGGACATGGCTACACCTTC. Translated: CAISRPGTGHGYTF.

The V gene is TRBV6-1, the J gene TRBJ2-7; 8 nucleotides match TRBD1. Germline CDR1 MNHNS, CDR2 SASEGT. The CDR3 totals 12 residues. After removal of 8 bases from V and 5 bases from J, the junction contained 5 bases not matched to a gene. Here the CDR3 reads CASSWTGNEQYF. CDR3 coding DNA: TGTGCCAGCTCTTGGACAGGGAACGAGCAGTACTTC.

This clone was recorded a few times. The rearrangement links TRBV19 to TRBJ1-5; no definite D call. V was clipped by 3 bases and J by 3 bases, with 18 bases between them. Germline V gene lookup returns CDR1 LNHDA and CDR2 SQIVND (reference sequence). The length of the CDR3 is 17 residues. The CDR3 reads CASSMDSQATYNQPQHF. The CDR3 DNA reads TGTGCCAGTAGTATGGACTCCCAAGCTACATACAATCAGCCCCAGCATTTT.

The genes are TRBV5-4 and TRBJ2-3; D is ambiguous. CDR3 length equals 12 residues. CDR1 SGHNT and CDR2 YYREEE come from the germline V gene (reference sequence). V gave up 4 bases and J gave up 0 bases, with 3 bases separating them. CDR3 residues: CASSSSTDTQYF. The CDR3, as DNA: TGTGCCAGCAGCAGCAGCACAGATACGCAGTATTTT. Full variable domain (rest looked up from reference TRBV5-4 and TRBJ2-3): ETGVTQSPTHLIKTRGQQVTLRCSSQSGHNTVSWYQQALGQGPQFIFQYYREEENGRGNFPPRFSGLQFPNYSSELNVNALELDDSALYLCASSSSTDTQYFGPGTRLTVL.

The rearrangement links TRBV7-2 to TRBJ2-3, with TRBD2 matching 9 bases. CDR3 length: 18 residues. Germline values: CDR1 SGHTA, CDR2 FQGNSA. J was trimmed by 3 bases and V by 5 bases; bases with no gene match: 15. CDR3 in amino acids: CASSATSGGHRGTDTQYF. CDR3 DNA: TGTGCCAGCAGCGCGACTAGCGGAGGCCACCGGGGGACAGATACGCAGTATTTT.

The chain carries TRBV28 and TRBJ2-5; 8 bases line up with TRBD1. Germline V CDR1 and CDR2: MDHEN, SYDVKM. This CDR3 is 14 amino acids long. V lost 5 bases and J lost 7; bases outside the gene matches: 9. This chain's CDR3 is CASSVGQGAGTQYF. The CDR3 DNA follows: TGTGCCAGCAGTGTCGGGCAGGGGGCGGGGACCCAGTACTTC.

V is TRBV6-5 and J is TRBJ2-7; the D gene is possibly TRBD1 (5 bases). CDR3 length: 15 residues. V shed 5 bases and J shed 2 bases, with 16 bases lying between them. Germline V lookup: CDR1 MNHEY, CDR2 SVGAGI. The CDR3 region is CASSADRSKAYEQYF. The CDR3 region has the DNA TGTGCCAGCAGTGCTGACAGAAGTAAGGCCTACGAGCAGTACTTC.

This chain connects TRBV4-1 to TRBJ2-7; 14 bases agree with TRBD2. The V gene's germline CDR1 is MGHRA and CDR2 YSYEKL. The junction had 10 bases not matched to a gene; V was cut back by 0 bases and J by 3 bases. The CDR3 length is 19 residues. CDR3: CASSQDLWTSGGPLYEQYF. CDR3 nucleotides: TGCGCCAGCAGCCAAGATCTTTGGACTAGCGGGGGGCCTCTCTACGAGCAGTACTTC.

This chain links TRBV7-9 with TRBJ2-2; perhaps TRBD1 as D (6 bases). V dropped 5 bases and J dropped 3 bases, with 13 bases sitting between them. Germline V gene lookup returns CDR1 SEHNR and CDR2 FQNEAQ (reference sequence). The CDR3 spans 15 residues. CDR3 sequence (DNA): TGTGCCAGCAGCCCACCAGGGGTTTACACCGGGGAGCTGTTTTTT. Translated, it gives CASSPPGVYTGELFF.

The chain carries TRBV7-2 and TRBJ2-3; TRBD2 matches at 9 bases. The ends lost 5 bases at V and 0 bases at J; junction bases unmatched: 9. The CDR3 has 17 amino acids. Germline CDR1 and CDR2: SGHTA and FQGNSA. The CDR3 region is CASSPSSSGGSTDTQYF. Written as DNA, the CDR3 is TGTGCCAGCAGCCCTAGTAGTAGCGGGGGCAGCACAGATACGCAGTATTTT.

In this sample, this clone turned up a few times. The rearrangement uses TRBV5-1 and TRBJ2-3, with 8 nucleotides matching TRBD1. Germline V gene data show CDR1 as SGHRS and CDR2 as YFSETQ. CDR3 length: 14 residues. J gave up 4 bases and V 4 bases, and 5 bases lay outside the gene matches. CDR3 residues: CASSLAGGPDTQYF. CDR3 coding DNA: TGCGCCAGCAGCCTGGCAGGGGGCCCAGATACGCAGTATTTT.

In the case of this clone: At one end the junction does not follow the germline gene, possibly because of a read error. The chain couples TRBV15 to TRBJ1-6; tentative D call: TRBD1 (5 bases). The CDR3 is made up of 13 amino acids. Germline CDR1 is LNHNV and CDR2 is YYDKDF (reference sequence). CDR3 region: CATSRDGGSPLRF. The CDR3 nucleotides read TGTGCCACCAGCAGAGATGGGGGGTCACCCCTCCGCTTT.

This rearrangement joins TRBV27 to TRBJ2-7; D is unresolved. CDR1 is MNHEY, CDR2 SMNVEV, per germline (reference sequence). Between the trimmed V and J ends, which lost 2 bases and 2 bases, there was a span of 13 bases. The CDR3 runs 15 residues. For the CDR3, the DNA is TGTGCCAGCAGTTTAAAACCCTTGGGCGCCTACGAGCAGTACTTC. This codes for CASSLKPLGAYEQYF.

V and J are TRBV6-1 and TRBJ2-7, with 9 bases that match TRBD1. Germline V gene sequence: CDR1 MNHNS, CDR2 SASEGT. V lost 2 bases, J lost 4 bases, and 6 bases stayed unmatched. The CDR3 has 15 residues. The CDR3, as DNA: TGTGCCAGCAGTGAACGGACAGGGGTCCGTTACGAGCAGTACTTC. Translation: CASSERTGVRYEQYF.

V usage is TRBV7-9 and J usage is TRBJ2-5; 8 positions agree with TRBD1. Per germline, CDR1 SEHNR and CDR2 FQNEAQ (reference sequence). This CDR3 is 17 amino acids long. The ends lost 4 bases at V and 0 bases at J; junction bases unmatched: 10. CDR3 sequence (DNA): TGTGCCAGCAGCTCCAAGCCGGGACAGGCGTACCAAGAGACCCAGTACTTC. Translation: CASSSKPGQAYQETQYF.